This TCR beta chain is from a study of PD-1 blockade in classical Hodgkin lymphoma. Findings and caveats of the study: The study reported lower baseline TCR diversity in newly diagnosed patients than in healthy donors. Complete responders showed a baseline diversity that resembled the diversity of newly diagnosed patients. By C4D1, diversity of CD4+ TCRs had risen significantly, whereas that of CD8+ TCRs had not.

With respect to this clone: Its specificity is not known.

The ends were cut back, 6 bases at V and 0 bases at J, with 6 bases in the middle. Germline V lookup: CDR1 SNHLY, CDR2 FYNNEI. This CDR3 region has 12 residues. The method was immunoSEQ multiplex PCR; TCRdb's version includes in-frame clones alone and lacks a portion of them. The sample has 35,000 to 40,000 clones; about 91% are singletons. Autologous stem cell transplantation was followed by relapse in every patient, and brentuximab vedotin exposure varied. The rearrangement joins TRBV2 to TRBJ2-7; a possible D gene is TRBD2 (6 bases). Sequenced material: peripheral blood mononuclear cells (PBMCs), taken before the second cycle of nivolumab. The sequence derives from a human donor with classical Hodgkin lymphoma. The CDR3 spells CASRDYSYEQYF. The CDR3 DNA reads TGTGCCAGCAGGGACTACTCCTACGAGCAGTACTTC.